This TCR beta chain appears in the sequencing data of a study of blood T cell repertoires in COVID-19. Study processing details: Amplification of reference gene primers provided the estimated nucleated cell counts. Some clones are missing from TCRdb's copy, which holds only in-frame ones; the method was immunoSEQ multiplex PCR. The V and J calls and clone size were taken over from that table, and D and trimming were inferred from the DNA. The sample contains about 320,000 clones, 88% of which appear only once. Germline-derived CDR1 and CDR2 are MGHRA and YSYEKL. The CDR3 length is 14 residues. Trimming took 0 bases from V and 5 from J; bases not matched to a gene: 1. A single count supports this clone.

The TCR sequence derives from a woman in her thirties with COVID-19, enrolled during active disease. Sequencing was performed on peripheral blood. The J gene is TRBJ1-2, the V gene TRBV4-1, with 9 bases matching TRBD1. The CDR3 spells CASSQEGQGYGYTF. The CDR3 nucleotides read TGCGCCAGCAGCCAAGAAGGACAGGGGTATGGCTACACCTTC.